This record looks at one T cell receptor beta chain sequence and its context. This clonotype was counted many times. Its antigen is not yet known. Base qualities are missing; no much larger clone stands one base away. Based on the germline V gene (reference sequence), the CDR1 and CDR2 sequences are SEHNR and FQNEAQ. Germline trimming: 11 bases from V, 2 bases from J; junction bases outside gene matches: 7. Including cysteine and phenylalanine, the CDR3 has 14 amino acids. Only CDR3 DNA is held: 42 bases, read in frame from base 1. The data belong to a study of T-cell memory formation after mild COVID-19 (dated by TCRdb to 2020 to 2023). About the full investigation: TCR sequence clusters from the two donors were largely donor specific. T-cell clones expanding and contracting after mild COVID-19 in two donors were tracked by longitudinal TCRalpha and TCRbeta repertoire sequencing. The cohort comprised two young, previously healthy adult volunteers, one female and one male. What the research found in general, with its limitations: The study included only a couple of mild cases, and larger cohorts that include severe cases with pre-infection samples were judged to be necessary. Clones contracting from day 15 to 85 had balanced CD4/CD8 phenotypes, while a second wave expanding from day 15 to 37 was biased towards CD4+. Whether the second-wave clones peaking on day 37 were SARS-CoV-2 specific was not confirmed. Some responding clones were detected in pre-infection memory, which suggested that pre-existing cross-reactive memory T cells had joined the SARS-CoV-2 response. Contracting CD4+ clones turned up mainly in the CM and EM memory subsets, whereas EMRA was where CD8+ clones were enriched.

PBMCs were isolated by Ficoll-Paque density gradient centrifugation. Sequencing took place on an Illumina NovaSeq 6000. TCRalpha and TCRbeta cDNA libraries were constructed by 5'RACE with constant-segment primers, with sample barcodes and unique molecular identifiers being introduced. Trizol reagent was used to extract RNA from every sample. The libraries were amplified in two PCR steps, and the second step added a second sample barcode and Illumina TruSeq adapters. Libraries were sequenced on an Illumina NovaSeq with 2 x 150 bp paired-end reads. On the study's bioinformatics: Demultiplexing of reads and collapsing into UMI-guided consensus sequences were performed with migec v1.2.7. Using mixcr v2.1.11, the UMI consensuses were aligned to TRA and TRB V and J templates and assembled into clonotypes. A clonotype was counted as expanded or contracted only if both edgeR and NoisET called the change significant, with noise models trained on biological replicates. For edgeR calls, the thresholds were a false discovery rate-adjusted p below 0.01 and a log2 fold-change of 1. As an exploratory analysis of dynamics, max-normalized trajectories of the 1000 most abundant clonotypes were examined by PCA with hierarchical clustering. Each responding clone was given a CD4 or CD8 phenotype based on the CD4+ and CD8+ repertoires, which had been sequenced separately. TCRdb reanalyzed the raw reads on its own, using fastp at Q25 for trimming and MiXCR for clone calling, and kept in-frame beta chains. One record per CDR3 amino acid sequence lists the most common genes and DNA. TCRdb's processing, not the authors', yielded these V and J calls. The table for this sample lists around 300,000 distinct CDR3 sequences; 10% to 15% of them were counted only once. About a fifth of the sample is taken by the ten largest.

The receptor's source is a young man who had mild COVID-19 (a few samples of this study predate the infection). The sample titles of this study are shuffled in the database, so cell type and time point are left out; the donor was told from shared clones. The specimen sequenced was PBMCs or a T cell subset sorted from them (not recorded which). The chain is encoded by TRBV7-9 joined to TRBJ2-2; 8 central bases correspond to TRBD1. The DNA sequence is TGTGCCGAATCCGGACAGGGCAACACCGGGGAGCTGTTTTTT. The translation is CAESGQGNTGELFF.